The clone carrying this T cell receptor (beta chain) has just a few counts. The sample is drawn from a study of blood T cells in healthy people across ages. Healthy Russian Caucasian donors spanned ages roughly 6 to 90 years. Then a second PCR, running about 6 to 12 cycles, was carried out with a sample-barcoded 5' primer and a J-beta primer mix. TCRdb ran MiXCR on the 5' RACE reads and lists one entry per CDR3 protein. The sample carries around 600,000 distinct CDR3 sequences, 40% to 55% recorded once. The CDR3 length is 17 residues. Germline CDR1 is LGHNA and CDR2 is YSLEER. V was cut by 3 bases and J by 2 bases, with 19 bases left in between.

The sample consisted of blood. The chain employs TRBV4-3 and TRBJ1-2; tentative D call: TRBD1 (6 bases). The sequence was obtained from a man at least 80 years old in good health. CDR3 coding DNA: TGCGCCAGCAGCCAGGCCACCAACAGGGAAGGGAACTATGGCTACACCTTC. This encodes CASSQATNREGNYGYTF.